Each of the 30 T cell receptor beta chains below was sequenced from the same sample in a study of control samples from healthy donors and cancer patients. The protocol was immunoSEQ multiplex PCR, while the TCRdb copy is restricted to in-frame clones and leaves out a portion. The table shows 130,000 to 150,000 clones, with just under 95% occurring only once. Source material: blood. The origin of the receptors is a man aged 30-40 years in good health.

This chain joins TRBV19 and TRBJ2-7; 10 bases are shared with TRBD2. Trimming at V came to 5 bases and at J to 3 bases, leaving 13 bases not matched to a gene. There are 17 residues in the CDR3. CDR1 and CDR2 (germline): LNHDA, SQIVND (reference sequence). CDR3 sequence: CASSYRETLAGSYEQYF. CDR3 in DNA: TGTGCCAGTAGTTATAGGGAAACACTAGCGGGGAGCTACGAGCAGTACTTC.

The count of this clone is one. The rearrangement joins TRBV5-1 to TRBJ2-3; D ambiguous. Between the trimmed V and J ends, which lost 3 bases and 2 bases, there was a span of 7 bases. The germline gives CDR1 SGHRS, CDR2 YFSETQ. This CDR3 spans 13 amino acids. The CDR3 DNA follows: TGCGCCAGCAGCTCCGAAATCACAGATACGCAGTATTTT. Translating gives CASSSEITDTQYF.

The chain has TRBV19 and TRBJ2-1; 13 bases align to TRBD2. CDR1 and CDR2 (germline): LNHDA, SQIVND (reference sequence). This CDR3 spans 17 amino acids. The trim removed 1 base at V and 5 bases at J, leaving 5 bases unmatched. The CDR3 loop is CASSIVSGLAGNNEQFF. The CDR3 nucleotides read TGTGCCAGTAGTATAGTATCGGGACTAGCGGGGAACAATGAGCAGTTCTTC.

This chain connects TRBV29-1 to TRBJ2-7, with a possible D match to TRBD2 (7 bases). Trimming removed 6 bases from V and 2 bases from J, with 14 bases in between. Germline V gene lookup returns CDR1 SQVTM and CDR2 ANQGSEA. The length of the CDR3 is 13 residues. The CDR3 DNA reads as TGCAGCGTGGGGGCTAGCGGCGCCTACGAGCAGTACTTC. It encodes CSVGASGAYEQYF.

The chain carries TRBV4-2 and TRBJ2-2, with TRBD1 identical over 8 bases. With 5 bases clipped from V and 3 bases from J, the junction kept 5 bases outside the gene matches. The CDR3 has 15 amino acids. Germline CDR1 is LGHNA and CDR2 is YNFKEQ. The chain's CDR3 is CASSLSGGDTGELFF. CDR3 sequence (DNA): TGTGCCAGCAGCTTATCAGGGGGCGACACCGGGGAGCTGTTTTTT.

The J gene is TRBJ2-2, the V gene TRBV4-2; TRBD1 agrees at 8 bases. Per the germline V gene, CDR1 is LGHNA and CDR2 is YNFKEQ. There are 15 residues in the CDR3. J gave up 5 bases and V 6 bases, and 8 bases lay outside the gene matches. The CDR3 DNA reads TGTGCCAGCAGACGCCCGGACAGGGAGACCGGGGAGCTGTTTTTT. Amino acids: CASRRPDRETGELFF.

V and J are TRBV28 and TRBJ2-1; the match to TRBD2 covers 8 bases. The length of the CDR3 is 12 residues. V was pared by 2 bases and J by 14 bases, with 5 bases of the junction left unmatched. CDR1 is MDHEN and CDR2 is SYDVKM in the germline V gene. The CDR3 reads CASSLDSGTKFF. The CDR3 DNA reads TGTGCCAGCAGTTTAGATAGCGGGACGAAGTTCTTC.

This clone has a handful of counts. V is TRBV29-1 and J is TRBJ2-1, with D possibly TRBD2 on 5 matching bases. Trimming pared 3 bases from V and 0 bases from J, leaving 15 bases between. CDR3 length: 16 amino acids. From germline, CDR1 is SQVTM and CDR2 ANQGSEA. Written as DNA, the CDR3 is TGCAGCGTTGATTCTGGGCTAGCAAGCTCCTACAATGAGCAGTTCTTC. This translates into CSVDSGLASSYNEQFF.

The chain combines TRBV28 with TRBJ1-2; 10 nucleotides line up with TRBD1. Unmatched junction bases numbered 3, after V lost 6 bases and J lost 2 bases. The CDR3 is made up of 14 amino acids. Germline V gene data show CDR1 as MDHEN and CDR2 as SYDVKM. The CDR3 coding sequence is TGTGCCAGCAGGACGGGACAGGGGAACTATGGCTACACCTTC. Translating gives CASRTGQGNYGYTF.

The V gene is TRBV6-1, the J gene TRBJ2-2; D is unresolved. Germline V gene data show CDR1 as MNHNS and CDR2 as SASEGT. The CDR3 consists of 15 residues. V lost 3 bases and J 4 bases, leaving 12 bases between the germline ends. CDR3 sequence (DNA): TGTGCCAGCAGTGAGGCCCGGACGATCACCGGGGAGCTGTTTTTT. This gives the protein CASSEARTITGELFF.

The chain carries TRBV5-4 and TRBJ1-2, with D maybe TRBD1 (6 bases). Trimming stripped 1 base from V and 2 bases from J, with 9 bases between. The CDR3 is 14 residues long. CDR1 is SGHNT and CDR2 is YYREEE in the germline V gene (reference sequence). The CDR3 region has the DNA TGTGCCAGCAGCTTGCTTCAGGGGAACTATGGCTACACCTTC. Translating gives CASSLLQGNYGYTF.

The chain combines TRBV5-1 with TRBJ2-1, with TRBD1 identical over 8 bases. The germline CDR1 and CDR2 sequences are SGHRS and YFSETQ. The CDR3 covers 15 residues. V dropped 5 bases and J dropped 4; count of bases not matched to a gene: 8. CDR3 amino acids: CASSSDRGTYNEQFF. The CDR3 DNA follows: TGCGCCAGCAGTAGTGACAGGGGCACTTACAATGAGCAGTTCTTC.

The rearrangement uses TRBV28 and TRBJ2-5, with 7 bases matching TRBD1. CDR3 length equals 14 residues. J gave up 5 bases and V 0 bases, and 3 bases lay outside the gene matches. The germline CDR1 and CDR2 sequences are MDHEN and SYDVKM. The CDR3 sequence: CASSLWTGIETQYF. CDR3 DNA sequence: TGTGCCAGCAGTTTATGGACAGGGATCGAGACCCAGTACTTC.

The chain recombines TRBV7-2 with TRBJ1-1, with D maybe TRBD1 (6 bases). The CDR3 is made up of 13 amino acids. Trimming pared 5 bases from V and 5 bases from J, leaving 12 bases between. CDR1 and CDR2 from the germline V gene are SGHTA and FQGNSA. The CDR3 is CASSGMTGTEAFF. The DNA for the CDR3 is TGTGCCAGCAGCGGAATGACAGGAACTGAAGCTTTCTTT.

This clone appeared once. The chain is built from TRBV28 and TRBJ1-1; D is perhaps TRBD1 (6 bases). This CDR3 has 13 residues. Trimming took 1 base from V and 8 from J, leaving 11 bases between them. CDR1 is MDHEN, CDR2 SYDVKM, per germline. CDR3 bases: TGTGCCAGCAGTTTATTCGAGGGGGGAGAAGCTTTCTTT. It specifies CASSLFEGGEAFF.

The chain joins TRBV19 to TRBJ1-5; the match to TRBD1 covers 10 bases. J lost 7 bases, V lost 5 bases, and 8 bases had no gene match. Germline V gives CDR1 LNHDA, CDR2 SQIVND (reference sequence). The CDR3 length is 15 residues. CDR3 sequence reads: CASSFPGQGKQPQHF. CDR3 bases: TGTGCCAGTAGTTTCCCGGGACAGGGGAAACAGCCCCAGCATTTT.

This clone was recorded once. The chain combines TRBV6-4 with TRBJ1-1, with D unclear. The CDR3 length is 15 residues. Trimming shortened V by 6 bases and J by 0 bases, and 14 bases separated the two germline ends. Germline V gene lookup returns CDR1 MRHNA and CDR2 SNTAGT. CDR3 in DNA: TGTGCCAGCAGATTAGAGGAAGGACTGAACACTGAAGCTTTCTTT. Protein: CASRLEEGLNTEAFF.

The chain has TRBV7-9 and TRBJ2-5; TRBD1 aligns across 8 bases. The V gene end was trimmed by 5 bases and the J gene end by 7 bases; junction bases not matched to a gene: 9. This CDR3 spans 14 amino acids. Germline V gene lookup returns CDR1 SEHNR and CDR2 FQNEAQ (reference sequence). CDR3 bases: TGTGCCAGCAGCCTAGGACAGGGTGTAGGGACCCAGTACTTC. Amino acids: CASSLGQGVGTQYF.

This rearrangement joins TRBV7-9 to TRBJ1-6; a possible D gene is TRBD1 (6 bases). CDR3 length equals 15 residues. Germline-derived CDR1 and CDR2 are SEHNR and FQNEAQ (reference sequence). V dropped 5 bases and J dropped 5 bases, with 13 bases sitting between them. The CDR3 spells CASSPLGANNSPLHF. CDR3 DNA: TGTGCCAGCAGCCCATTGGGGGCTAATAATTCACCCCTCCACTTT.

The chain has TRBV6-5 and TRBJ2-1; 7 nucleotides line up with TRBD2. J gave up 3 bases and V 5 bases, and 4 bases lay outside the gene matches. The V gene's germline CDR1 is MNHEY and CDR2 SVGAGI. The CDR3 runs to 14 residues. The CDR3 DNA follows: TGTGCCAGCAGTCCTGGCGGGAGCTACAATGAGCAGTTCTTC. It specifies CASSPGGSYNEQFF.

J is TRBJ2-5 and V is TRBV6-6; 12 bases align to TRBD2. Unmatched junction bases numbered 5, after V lost 5 bases and J lost 4 bases. CDR1 and CDR2 from the germline V gene are MNHNY and SVGAGI (reference sequence). CDR3 size: 15 residues. The CDR3 region is CASSPTSGSIETQYF. The CDR3 DNA sequence: TGTGCCAGCAGTCCGACTAGCGGGAGTATAGAGACCCAGTACTTC.

V usage is TRBV6-5 and J usage is TRBJ1-2, with D possibly TRBD1 on 5 matching bases. This CDR3 region has 16 residues. The V gene lost 0 bases and the J gene lost 7 bases, with 18 bases spanning the gap. Germline CDR1 MNHEY, CDR2 SVGAGI. The DNA of the CDR3 is TGTGCCAGCAGTTACTCGACTGGGGAGGGACGAGGTGGCTACACCTTC. This codes for CASSYSTGEGRGGYTF.

V and J are TRBV3-1 (or the pseudogene TRBV3-2) and TRBJ2-3, with unresolved D. The CDR3 covers 14 residues. From germline, CDR1 is LGHDT and CDR2 YNNKEL (reference sequence). V was shortened by 0 bases and J by 4 bases, with 8 bases between the two germline ends. CDR3 nucleotide sequence: TGTGCCAGCAGCCAAGATTGGGATTCAGATACGCAGTATTTT. This sequence encodes CASSQDWDSDTQYF.

The V and J genes are TRBV9 and TRBJ2-1; TRBD2 might be the D (5 bases). The germline V gene has CDR1 SGDLS and CDR2 YYNGEE. This CDR3 spans 12 amino acids. The ends were cut back, 3 bases at V and 7 bases at J, with 8 bases in the middle. The CDR3 reads CASSGRRNEQFF. Here the CDR3 DNA reads TGTGCCAGCAGCGGGAGGAGAAATGAGCAGTTCTTC. The full variable domain, rest sourced from reference TRBV9 and TRBJ2-1, is DSGVTQTPKHLITATGQRVTLRCSPRSGDLSVYWYQQSLDQGLQFLIQYYNGEERAKGNILERFSAQQFPDLHSELNLSSLELGDSALYFCASSGRRNEQFFGPGTRLTVL.

V and J are TRBV7-8 and TRBJ1-2, with D unresolved. V lost 0 bases and J 7 bases, leaving 12 bases between the germline ends. The CDR3 length is 14 residues. The V gene's germline CDR1 is SGHVS and CDR2 FQNEAQ. CDR3 DNA: TGTGCCAGCAGCTTAGCCGGCCGCGTAGGTGGCTACACCTTC. Amino acids: CASSLAGRVGGYTF.

This chain connects TRBV19 to TRBJ2-7; the match to TRBD2 covers 7 bases. The V segment lost 3 bases and the J segment 3 bases; nucleotides outside the gene matches: 5. CDR1 is LNHDA, CDR2 SQIVND, per germline (reference sequence). The CDR3 loop spans 14 amino acids. The CDR3 region has the DNA TGTGCCAGTAGTATCGGACTAGAGGACTACGAGCAGTACTTC. It translates to CASSIGLEDYEQYF.

This chain uses TRBV3-1 (or the pseudogene TRBV3-2) with TRBJ2-7, with D unresolved. This CDR3 region has 13 residues. V was shortened by 3 bases and J by 3 bases, with 9 bases between the two germline ends. CDR1 and CDR2 from the germline V gene are LGHDT and YNNKEL (reference sequence). DNA for the CDR3: TGTGCCAGCAGCCATGCGGTGGACTACGAGCAGTACTTC. This sequence encodes CASSHAVDYEQYF.

The J gene is TRBJ2-1, the V gene TRBV9; possibly TRBD1 or TRBD2 for D (5 bases each). Trimming removed 10 bases at V and 6 bases at J, with 17 bases between. The CDR3 loop spans 13 amino acids. CDR1 and CDR2 (germline): SGDLS, YYNGEE. As DNA, the CDR3 is TGTGCCTCTAGCCGGGGCTTCACCAATGAGCAGTTCTTC. Translation gives CASSRGFTNEQFF.

This clone was observed once. The genes are TRBV5-1 and TRBJ1-1; possible D gene TRBD1, 5 bases. V was clipped by 4 bases and J by 4 bases, with 20 bases between them. The CDR3 runs to 16 residues. Per germline, CDR1 SGHRS and CDR2 YFSETQ. The chain's CDR3 is CASSPVGGSVATEAFF. The CDR3 DNA sequence: TGCGCCAGCAGCCCGGTGGGGGGAAGCGTTGCCACTGAAGCTTTCTTT. The full variable domain, in which reference TRBV5-1 and TRBJ1-1 provide the parts outside the CDR3, is KAGVTQTPRYLIKTRGQQVTLSCSPISGHRSVSWYQQTPGQGLQFLFEYFSETQRNKGNFPGRFSGRQFSNSRSEMNVSTLELGDSALYLCASSPVGGSVATEAFFGQGTRLTVV.

The V call is TRBV28, the J call TRBJ1-2; D ambiguous. Germline CDR1 MDHEN, CDR2 SYDVKM. This CDR3 spans 15 amino acids. The V and J ends lost 5 bases and 2 bases respectively, with 15 bases between them. The DNA of the CDR3 is TGTGCCAGCAGTACAATTTTCGGGAAAAACTATGGCTACACCTTC. Its translation is CASSTIFGKNYGYTF.